The TCR beta chain under discussion was sequenced for a study of neurological immune-mediated disorders. Study summary: A relapsing-remitting course was seen in about 90% of the 34 multiple sclerosis patients and a secondary progressive course in 3.

As for the cDNA, it was generated by 5'RACE with 10-nucleotide random UMIs. Over 170 million TCR-beta sequences from 15-18 subjects were obtained in each sequencing run. TCRdb ran MiXCR on the 5' RACE reads and lists one entry per CDR3 protein. The table shows about 55,000 distinct CDR3 sequences, with 4% occurring only once. The study's findings and limits: Neither clinical nor MRI features were associated with the multiple sclerosis repertoire cluster.

This clonotype was seen many times. No antigen is known for it. The germline V gene has CDR1 SGHRS and CDR2 YFSETQ. This CDR3 is 13 amino acids long. V lost 7 bases, J lost 1 base, and 11 bases lay in between. The receptor comes from a woman between 35 and 50 years old with multiple sclerosis. The sequenced sample was CD4+ T cells from blood. The V and J genes are TRBV5-1 and TRBJ1-1; D gene ambiguous. CDR3 amino acids: CASVQDQNTEAFF. The DNA of the CDR3 is TGCGCCAGCGTCCAGGACCAGAACACTGAAGCTTTCTTT. Full variable domain (missing parts from reference TRBV5-1 and TRBJ1-1): KAGVTQTPRYLIKTRGQQVTLSCSPISGHRSVSWYQQTPGQGLQFLFEYFSETQRNKGNFPGRFSGRQFSNSRSEMNVSTLELGDSALYLCASVQDQNTEAFFGQGTRLTVV.